This T cell receptor (beta chain) was recovered during a study of Tregs in tolerant kidney transplant recipients (dated by TCRdb to the late 2010s). Broadly, across the study: Transplants used related donors with nonmyeloablative bone marrow transplantation; mixed chimerism was transient in the human trials. Before combined kidney and bone marrow transplantation, this study identified donor-specific regulatory T cells using TCRbeta sequencing and then followed those same cells after transplant.

V gives up 0 bases and J gives up 5 bases, and the segment between their germline ends measures 8 bases. In the germline V gene, CDR1 corresponds to SGHAT and CDR2 to FQNNGV. There are 13 amino acids in the CDR3, from cysteine to phenylalanine inclusive. Of all the DNA, just the CDR3 is kept, 39 bases in frame from base 1. The sample's time point label is to be understood as: blood sample drawn before combined kidney and bone marrow transplant. Unstimulated Tregs (CD4+CD25+CD127-), CD4+ non-Tregs (CD4+CD25-), CD4 and CD8 cells were FACS-sorted from thawed PBMCs. Prior to Treg sorting, thawed PBMCs were rested overnight with approximately 210 IU/ml IL-2 at 37 degrees C. Several combined kidney and bone marrow transplant recipients from the ITN036ST trial were included as patients, and samples were available only from these trial subjects. Healthy control blood was processed to PBMCs by Ficoll density gradient and cryopreserved, and patient PBMCs were collected before and after transplant.

What the authors observed across the whole study: The study was limited by small patient numbers, and the findings need validation in larger populations and under other immunosuppression protocols. In tolerant patients, the expansion of donor-specific Tregs was greater than global Treg expansion, suggesting that the expansion was antigen-driven rather than nonspecific. Biological reproducibility was not directly addressed, though technical replication error appeared minimal. Because the PCR primers were changed over time for some patients, nucleotide-level comparison could not be performed across the samples from those patients. Expanding Tregs with activated donor B cells appeared to identify the most biologically relevant and donor-specific TCRbeta repertoire.

As for this clone: Its antigen target is currently unknown. The input lacks base qualities; no much larger clone sits a single base away.

For TCRbeta CDR3 sequencing, genomic DNA was extracted from sorted cells using the QIAGEN DNeasy Blood and Tissue Kit. High-throughput TCRbeta CDR3 sequencing, which included PCR amplification with bias correction and internal controls, was done commercially through immunoSEQ. Under the source paper's analysis protocol: Unique productive TCRbeta sequences were defined by CDR3 nucleotide sequence where primers matched, and otherwise by CDR3 amino acid sequence together with Vbeta and Jbeta genes. Sorting error was corrected by removing sequences shared between sorted populations at a frequency ratio of 2:1 or less, and the remaining shared sequences were assigned to the higher population. A sequence counted as donor-reactive if, in CFSE-low cells, the sequence had a frequency of at least 0.01% and was expanded at least 5-fold compared with unstimulated cells. Jensen-Shannon divergence, calculated on the top 100 TCRbeta sequences ranked by frequency, was used to quantify repertoire divergence. For samples with multiple sequencing runs, sorting error was corrected separately for each run before the runs were pooled. TCRdb's version of the immuneACCESS table is confined to in-frame rearrangements and falls short of the full clone set. An unresolved V gene accounts for under half of the shortfall where checked; the remainder is of unknown origin. That table furnishes V, J and clone size, whereas the DNA furnished D and trimming. Counted in this sample were about 78,000 clones; more than 85% of them appeared once. The ten biggest clones cover approximately 0.37% of the sample.

The rearrangement combines TRBV11-2 with TRBJ2-7; the D gene identity is not certain. This TCR was recovered from a human donor who received a combined kidney and bone marrow transplant. The sample consisted of Tregs from blood, taken before the transplant. The DNA reads TGTGCCAGCAGCTTAGAATGGTCAGACGAGCAGTACTTC. This gives the protein CASSLEWSDEQYF.